This T cell receptor beta chain emerged from a study of T cells in Graves' hyperthyroidism and ophthalmopathy. Study observations and caveats: By a 13 V-J model, ophthalmopathy was set apart from stable hyperthyroidism. Most thyroid-expanded clonotypes above 0.001 were also found in blood. Before onset, ophthalmopathy was predicted by the model a median 6.5 months earlier.

This clonotype was picked up many times. Its antigen is unknown. RNA transcripts gave rise to amplified TCR beta CDR3 regions. TCR CDR3 regions were first amplified by RT-PCR with HTBI primers. Each CDR3 protein gets one entry after TCRdb re-called the multiplex PCR reads with MiXCR. The profile shows some 270,000 distinct CDR3 sequences, 13% of them singletons. Ahead of any ophthalmopathy symptoms, the blood sample was obtained at the first diagnosis of hyperthyroidism. From germline, CDR1 is LGHDT and CDR2 YNNKEL (reference sequence). The CDR3 totals 17 residues. The V segment lost 0 bases and the J segment 7 bases; nucleotides outside the gene matches: 7.

V gene TRBV3-1 combines with J gene TRBJ2-1, with 12 positions matching TRBD2. The clonotype originates from a woman in her twenties or thirties with Graves' hyperthyroidism that later progressed to Graves' ophthalmopathy. The sequenced material came from blood. CDR3 amino acids: CASSQDPGLAGRNEQFF. CDR3 nucleotide sequence: TGTGCCAGCAGCCAAGACCCCGGACTAGCGGGAAGGAATGAGCAGTTCTTC.